This TCR beta chain was captured in a study of sequential checkpoint blockade in melanoma. Some clones are missing from TCRdb's copy, which holds only in-frame ones; the method was immunoSEQ multiplex PCR. This sample has about 25,000 clones, with about three quarters found just once. The CDR3 totals 13 residues. Germline CDR1 is SEHNR and CDR2 is FQNEAQ (reference sequence). Trimming left V 5 bases short and J 9 bases short, with 14 bases between. Stated treatment: randomized to nivolumab then ipilimumab (arm A) or the reverse (arm B). The clonotype originates from a human donor with melanoma. The rearrangement joins TRBV7-9 to TRBJ2-1; D possibly corresponds to TRBD2 (6 bases). This specimen consisted of CD8+ T cells sorted from blood (inferred from file names), obtained from a patient given nivolumab and ipilimumab in sequence. CDR3 region: CASSPGLSSEQFF. The CDR3 nucleotides are TGTGCCAGCAGCCCGGGACTTTCCAGTGAGCAGTTCTTC.